Here is one T cell receptor (beta chain) with its context. This entry is derived from a study of blood T cell repertoires in COVID-19. The overall study: Acute-phase and convalescent COVID-19 samples originated in the United States, Italy and Spain. PBMCs, B-cell-depleted T cells, or T cells were the source of the cDNA or gDNA that made up the material.

The CDR3 has 15 amino acids. The junction had 10 bases not matched to a gene; V was cut back by 3 bases and J by 8 bases. CDR1 LGHDT and CDR2 YNNKEL come from the germline V gene (reference sequence). Authors' processing steps: The assay estimated nucleated cells by amplifying reference gene primers. TCRdb keeps only in-frame clones here, not all; method: immunoSEQ multiplex PCR. V, J and clone size derive from that table, while D and trimming were established from the DNA sequence. Of over 45,000 clones listed, 70% to 85% were seen once; the top ten hold around a sixth. Sequencing used peripheral blood. The J gene is TRBJ1-2, the V gene TRBV3-1 (or the pseudogene TRBV3-2), with TRBD1 matching 9 bases. This receptor was obtained from a man aged 65 to 85 with active COVID-19. Here the CDR3 DNA reads TGTGCCAGCAGCCACTTAGGACAGGGGCATGCAGGCTACACCTTC. Its translation: CASSHLGQGHAGYTF.